This T cell receptor beta chain appears in the sequencing data of a study of T cell responses to AZD1222 COVID-19 vaccine. Study results and limitations: Repertoire sampling occurred only after the peak T cell response.

The ends were cut back, 4 bases at V and 11 bases at J, with 15 bases in the middle. CDR3 size: 13 residues. Germline V gives CDR1 LGHDT, CDR2 YNNKEL (reference sequence). Assay: immunoSEQ multiplex PCR; the TCRdb copy retains only in-frame clones and omits some. Of approximately 130,000 clones in the sample, around nine tenths were seen once. To note about this clone: Its target is unknown.

Sequenced here: peripheral blood, sampled on day 0 of AZD1222 vaccination. This rearrangement joins TRBV3-1 (or the pseudogene TRBV3-2) to TRBJ2-4; TRBD1 or TRBD2 may be the D gene (5 bases each). This clonotype originated in an adult in good health. The DNA for the CDR3 is TGTGCCAGCAGCCCAGGCGAGGGGATAGTTCAGTACTTC. This encodes CASSPGEGIVQYF.